This T cell receptor beta chain emerged from a study of blood T cell repertoires in COVID-19. At the level of the study: The study drew acute and convalescent COVID-19 samples from the United States, Italy and Spain. Nucleic acid was either cDNA or gDNA, and it came from T cells, B-cell-depleted T cells, or PBMCs.

This clone was recorded only once. Study processing details: Estimation of nucleated cell counts relied on the amplification of reference gene primers. Measured with immunoSEQ multiplex PCR; TCRdb has only the in-frame clones, and not every one. Clone size and V and J calls were adopted from that table, with D and trimming inferred from the DNA. The sample has 200,000 to 300,000 clones, more than 75% seen once. V shed 0 bases, J shed 2 bases, and the junction held 4 bases outside the gene matches. Germline CDR1 and CDR2: SGHRS and YFSETQ. This CDR3 is built from 15 residues. This TCR came from a woman in her 70s with active or convalescent COVID-19. The chain carries TRBV5-1 and TRBJ2-7, with 8 bases matching TRBD1. The sample was peripheral blood. CDR3: CASSLGGQGTYEQYF. CDR3 sequence (DNA): TGCGCCAGCAGCTTGGGCGGACAGGGTACCTACGAGCAGTACTTC.